The source of this T cell receptor (beta chain) is a study of Graves' ophthalmopathy and Graves' hyperthyroidism. The sequenced template was RNA, covering the TCR beta CDR3 region. Second-round multiplex PCR followed a first-round RT-PCR using HTBI primers. TCRdb reprocessed the multiplex PCR reads via MiXCR and lists one record per CDR3 protein. The data contain approximately 160,000 distinct CDR3 sequences, 30% to 45% of them singletons. V was pared by 2 bases and J by 3 bases, with 4 bases between. The CDR3 covers 12 residues. Germline CDR1 is SGHTA and CDR2 is FQGNSA. The chain carries TRBV7-2 and TRBJ2-5; D is undetermined. The receptor comes from a middle-aged woman with Graves' ophthalmopathy. The specimen sequenced was peripheral blood. CDR3 sequence (DNA): TGTGCCAGCAGCTTACCAAAAGAGACCCAGTACTTC. It encodes CASSLPKETQYF.